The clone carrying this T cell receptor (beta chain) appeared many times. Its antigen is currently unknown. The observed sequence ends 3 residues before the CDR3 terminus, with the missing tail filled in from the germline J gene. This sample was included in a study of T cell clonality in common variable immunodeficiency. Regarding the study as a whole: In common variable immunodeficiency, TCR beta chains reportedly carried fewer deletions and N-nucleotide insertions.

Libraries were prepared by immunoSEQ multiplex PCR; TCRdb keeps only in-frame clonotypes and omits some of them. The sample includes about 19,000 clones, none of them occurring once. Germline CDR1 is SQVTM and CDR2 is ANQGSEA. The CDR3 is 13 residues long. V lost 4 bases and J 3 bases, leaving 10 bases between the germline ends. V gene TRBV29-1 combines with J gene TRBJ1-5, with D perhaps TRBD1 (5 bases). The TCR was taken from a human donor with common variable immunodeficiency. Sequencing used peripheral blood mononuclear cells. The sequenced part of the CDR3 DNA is TGCAGCGTTGCAGGGCAGCACAATCAGCCC. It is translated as CSVAGQHNQP. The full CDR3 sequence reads CSVAGQHNQPQHF.